Listed here are 19 T cell receptor beta chains from one sample, sequenced in a study of T cell changes during pregnancy in multiple sclerosis. Repertoires were generated with immunoSEQ multiplex PCR, while TCRdb's copy carries only in-frame clones and drops some. The table lists tens of thousands of clones, about 91% of them singletons. Sample: CD4+ T cells from peripheral blood mononuclear cells, taken in the second trimester of pregnancy. The receptors were gathered from a female donor in good health, enrolled as a control in a pregnancy study.

This chain links TRBV21-1 with TRBJ1-6; the table calls TRBD1, which could not be checked here. TRBV21-1 is described as a pseudogene. CDR3 size: 14 residues. CDR3 DNA sequence: TGTGCCAGCAAAGGGACAGTCGATAATTCACCCCTCCACTTT. Amino acid sequence: CASKGTVDNSPLHF.

The rearrangement uses TRBV29-1 and TRBJ1-2; maybe TRBD1 (5 bases). V was trimmed by 2 bases and J by 2 bases, leaving 9 bases between them. The germline CDR1 and CDR2 sequences are SQVTM and ANQGSEA. The CDR3 is 13 amino acids. The DNA for the CDR3 is TGCAGCGTTGAACTCCCAGGGAACTATGGCTACACCTTC. Its translation: CSVELPGNYGYTF.

The chain has TRBV5-1 and TRBJ2-6; the D gene is possibly TRBD1 (6 bases). The CDR3 is made up of 17 amino acids. The germline V gene has CDR1 SGHRS and CDR2 YFSETQ. Trimming left V 2 bases short and J 2 bases short, with 14 bases between. CDR3 amino acids: CASSLRQGTPGANVLTF. The CDR3 DNA sequence: TGCGCCAGCAGCTTACGTCAGGGGACCCCTGGGGCCAACGTCCTGACTTTC.

V and J are TRBV4-1 and TRBJ1-5; TRBD1 might be the D (5 bases). The germline V gene has CDR1 MGHRA and CDR2 YSYEKL. The CDR3 spans 14 residues. V was pared by 4 bases and J by 4 bases, with 11 bases between. The chain's CDR3 is CASSLGGRNQPQHF. CDR3 DNA sequence: TGCGCCAGCAGCCTCGGGGGGAGGAATCAGCCCCAGCATTTT.

The chain recombines TRBV7-8 with TRBJ2-1; D unclear. CDR1 is SGHVS, CDR2 FQNEAQ, per germline. Trimming removed 5 bases at V and 0 bases at J, with 14 bases between. This CDR3 has 16 residues. CDR3 residues: CASSRTEISSYNEQFF. The CDR3 DNA is TGTGCCAGCAGCCGCACAGAAATCAGCTCCTACAATGAGCAGTTCTTC.

The chain employs TRBV7-9 and TRBJ1-2; D remains unclear. Germline loops: CDR1 SEHNR, CDR2 FQNEAQ (reference sequence). The germline V and J ends were trimmed by 1 base and 2 bases, with 11 bases remaining between them. The CDR3 totals 15 residues. The CDR3 sequence is CASSLGSVPNYGYTF. The CDR3 DNA sequence: TGTGCCAGCAGCTTAGGCAGCGTCCCGAACTATGGCTACACCTTC.

This sequence joins TRBV6-6 and TRBJ2-7; maybe TRBD2 (6 bases). Germline values: CDR1 MNHNY, CDR2 SVGAGI (reference sequence). The ends were cut back, 2 bases at V and 2 bases at J, with 16 bases in the middle. The CDR3 extends over 16 amino acids. CDR3 amino acids: CASSYGRGVGAYEQYF. The DNA of the CDR3 is TGTGCCAGCAGTTACGGACGCGGGGTGGGAGCCTACGAGCAGTACTTC.

The V gene is TRBV11-2, the J gene TRBJ1-3; D remains ambiguous. The germline gives CDR1 SGHAT, CDR2 FQNNGV. With 5 bases removed from V and 4 bases from J, the gap between germline ends came to 9 bases. This CDR3 contains 13 residues. CDR3 sequence: CASSHYGGNTIYF. As DNA, the CDR3 is TGTGCCAGCAGCCACTACGGGGGAAACACCATATATTTT.

The chain couples TRBV28 to TRBJ1-1; no clear D. V gave up 7 bases and J gave up 0 bases, with 9 bases separating them. This CDR3 comprises 13 residues. From germline, CDR1 is MDHEN and CDR2 SYDVKM. The CDR3 is CASKASVNTEAFF. CDR3 coding DNA: TGTGCCAGCAAAGCGTCAGTGAACACTGAAGCTTTCTTT.

This chain uses TRBV5-6 with TRBJ2-6, with D possibly being TRBD2 (5 bases). Trimming removed 5 bases at V and 1 base at J, with 7 bases between. CDR1 and CDR2 from the germline V gene are SGHDT and YYEEEE. This CDR3 is built from 14 residues. The CDR3 DNA follows: TGTGCCAGCAGTTCGGGATCTGGGGCCAACGTCCTGACTTTC. It codes for CASSSGSGANVLTF.

V usage is TRBV18 and J usage is TRBJ2-1, with 11 bases identical to TRBD2. The CDR3 is made up of 20 amino acids. From germline, CDR1 is KGHSH and CDR2 LQKENI. The ends lost 0 bases at V and 0 bases at J; junction bases unmatched: 10. The CDR3 nucleotides are TGTGCCAGCTCACCACCCAGGGGACTAGCGGACTCGAGCTCCTACAATGAGCAGTTCTTC. Its translation: CASSPPRGLADSSSYNEQFF.

J is TRBJ2-3 and V is TRBV2; perhaps TRBD2 as D (7 bases). CDR1 is SNHLY and CDR2 is FYNNEI in the germline V gene. The CDR3 is 13 residues long. With 7 bases removed from V and 1 base from J, the gap between germline ends came to 9 bases. The CDR3 region is CASIGGGTDTQYF. CDR3 sequence (DNA): TGTGCCAGCATAGGGGGGGGCACAGATACGCAGTATTTT.

This clone was recorded only once. The genes are TRBV2 and TRBJ1-3, with D maybe TRBD1 (5 bases). The V gene lost 3 bases and the J gene lost 0 bases, with 12 bases spanning the gap. CDR3 length: 16 amino acids. CDR1 and CDR2 (germline): SNHLY, FYNNEI. This CDR3 reads CASSDGGTYSGNTIYF. CDR3 bases: TGTGCCAGCAGTGACGGAGGGACTTACTCTGGAAACACCATATATTTT. The full variable domain, completed using reference TRBV2 and TRBJ1-3, is EPEVTQTPSHQVTQMGQEVILRCVPISNHLYFYWYRQILGQKVEFLVSFYNNEISEKSEIFDDQFSVERPDGSNFTLKIRSTKLEDSAMYFCASSDGGTYSGNTIYFGEGSWLTVV.

This sequence joins TRBV19 and TRBJ2-3; 8 bases are shared with TRBD2. This CDR3 region has 16 residues. Germline V gene sequence: CDR1 LNHDA, CDR2 SQIVND (reference sequence). V was clipped by 3 bases and J by 5 bases; unmatched bases: 10. The DNA for the CDR3 is TGTGCCAGTAGTATCTATTCCGGAGCGGGAGTAGATACGCAGTATTTT. As protein: CASSIYSGAGVDTQYF. The complete variable domain, with remaining parts taken from reference TRBV19 and TRBJ2-3, reads DGGITQSPKYLFRKEGQNVTLSCEQNLNHDAMYWYRQDPGQGLRLIYYSQIVNDFQKGDIAEGYSVSREKKESFPLTVTSAQKNPTAFYLCASSIYSGAGVDTQYFGPGTRLTVL.

The rearrangement links TRBV19 to TRBJ1-4; no reliable D call. Trimming removed 7 bases from V and 0 bases from J, with 12 bases in between. The germline CDR1 and CDR2 sequences are LNHDA and SQIVND (reference sequence). This CDR3 is 15 amino acids long. For the CDR3, the DNA is TGTGCCAGTACCTTCAACTCTGCAACTAATGAAAAACTGTTTTTT. Translating gives CASTFNSATNEKLFF.

V gene TRBV7-9 combines with J gene TRBJ2-5, with TRBD1 matching 9 bases. V lost 3 bases to trimming and J lost 5 bases; unmatched junction nucleotides: 13. Germline CDR1 SEHNR, CDR2 FQNEAQ (reference sequence). CDR3 length: 17 residues. In DNA form, the CDR3 reads TGTGCCAGCAGCTTTGGGGGCCTAGGCGGGACAGGGGAGACCCAGTACTTC. As protein: CASSFGGLGGTGETQYF.

V is TRBV6-1 and J is TRBJ1-5, with a possible D match to TRBD1 (5 bases). Germline V gives CDR1 MNHNS, CDR2 SASEGT. This CDR3 region has 14 residues. Trimming removed 0 bases at V and 9 bases at J, with 12 bases between. Here the CDR3 reads CASSEAYYGGPQHF. CDR3 in DNA: TGTGCCAGCAGTGAAGCGTACTACGGGGGGCCCCAGCATTTT.

The chain has TRBV27 and TRBJ2-1, with 10 nucleotides matching TRBD1. Germline CDR1 is MNHEY and CDR2 is SMNVEV (reference sequence). This CDR3 region has 13 residues. Losses at the gene ends were 7 bases for V and 7 bases for J; bases not matched to a gene: 4. The CDR3 region has the DNA TGTGCCAGCAACGGACAGGGGGGAAATGAGCAGTTCTTC. Residues: CASNGQGGNEQFF.

This clone was seen just once. This chain connects TRBV2 to TRBJ1-2; TRBD1 matches at 7 bases. Germline values: CDR1 SNHLY, CDR2 FYNNEI. This CDR3 has 14 residues. V lost 4 bases and J lost 5; bases outside the gene matches: 7. CDR3 nucleotides: TGTGCCAGCAGTGTGGAGACAGGGAGTTATGGCTACACCTTC. Protein: CASSVETGSYGYTF.